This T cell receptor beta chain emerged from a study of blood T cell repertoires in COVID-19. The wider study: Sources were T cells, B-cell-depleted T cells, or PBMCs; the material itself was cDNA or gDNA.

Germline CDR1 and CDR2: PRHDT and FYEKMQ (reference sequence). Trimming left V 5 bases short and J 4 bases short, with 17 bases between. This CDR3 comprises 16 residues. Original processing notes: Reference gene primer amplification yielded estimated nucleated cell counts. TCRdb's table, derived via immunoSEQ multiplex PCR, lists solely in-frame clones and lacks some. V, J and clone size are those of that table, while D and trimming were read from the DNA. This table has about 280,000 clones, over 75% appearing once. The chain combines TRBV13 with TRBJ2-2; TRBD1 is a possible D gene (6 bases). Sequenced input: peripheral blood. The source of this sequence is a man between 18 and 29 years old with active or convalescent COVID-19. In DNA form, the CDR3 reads TGTGCCAGCAGCCCGACAGGCTTGAGTGGCACCGGGGAGCTGTTTTTT. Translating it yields CASSPTGLSGTGELFF.